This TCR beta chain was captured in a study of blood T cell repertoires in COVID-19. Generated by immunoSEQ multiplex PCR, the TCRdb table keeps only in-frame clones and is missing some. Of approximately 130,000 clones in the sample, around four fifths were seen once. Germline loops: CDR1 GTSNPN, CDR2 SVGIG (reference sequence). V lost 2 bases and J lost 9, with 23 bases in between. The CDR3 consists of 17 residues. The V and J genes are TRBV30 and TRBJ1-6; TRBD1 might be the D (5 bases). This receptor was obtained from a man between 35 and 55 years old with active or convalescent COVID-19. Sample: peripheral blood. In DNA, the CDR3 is TGTGCCTGGAGTCTTTCGGGACTCCGAACTGTCGGTTCACCCCTCCACTTT. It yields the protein CAWSLSGLRTVGSPLHF.